One and the same sample provided the 18 T cell receptor beta chains below, sequenced in a study of B cell selection in AIRE deficiency. Regulatory T cells were sorted as CD4+CD25hiCD127low/negative cells. This table comes from immunoSEQ multiplex PCR, and its TCRdb copy is limited to in-frame clones, with some not included. The data hold some 25,000 clones, with roughly 90% observed a single time. Specimen: CD4+CD25+ Tregs sorted from PBMCs. The receptors derive from a human donor in good health.

This chain connects TRBV19 to TRBJ2-6; D is unclear. V lost 7 bases and J 3 bases, leaving 7 bases between the germline ends. Per the germline V gene, CDR1 is LNHDA and CDR2 is SQIVND (reference sequence). This CDR3 comprises 13 residues. CDR3: CASMPGGANVLTF. The CDR3, as DNA: TGTGCCAGTATGCCAGGTGGGGCCAACGTCCTGACTTTC.

The sample holds one count of this clone. The J gene is TRBJ1-2, the V gene TRBV13; 7 positions match TRBD1. This CDR3 contains 16 residues. V lost 1 base, J lost 4 bases, and 9 bases stayed unmatched. Germline V gene lookup returns CDR1 PRHDT and CDR2 FYEKMQ (reference sequence). Here the CDR3 DNA reads TGTGCCAGCAGCTTAGCACTGGGACAGAACCTCTATGGCTACACCTTC. It yields the protein CASSLALGQNLYGYTF.

This clone appeared once. V is TRBV7-2 and J is TRBJ1-6; D may be TRBD1 (5 bases). There are 15 residues in the CDR3. Trimming shortened V by 0 bases and J by 9 bases, and 12 bases separated the two germline ends. From germline, CDR1 is SGHTA and CDR2 FQGNSA. CDR3 DNA: TGTGCCAGCAGCTTAGCCCCCTCGGGGACTTCACCCCTCCACTTT. Protein: CASSLAPSGTSPLHF.

The rearrangement joins TRBV7-9 to TRBJ2-7; TRBD2 agrees at 11 bases. The V gene's germline CDR1 is SEHNR and CDR2 FQNEAQ (reference sequence). With V trimmed by 5 bases and J by 9 bases, 12 bases remained unmatched. The CDR3 runs 15 residues. CDR3: CASSRSGGDVRRQYF. The DNA for the CDR3 is TGTGCCAGCAGCCGTAGCGGGGGGGACGTAAGAAGGCAGTACTTC. The whole variable domain, filled in from reference TRBV7-9 and TRBJ2-7, reads DTGVSQNPRHKITKRGQNVTFRCDPISEHNRLYWYRQTLGQGPEFLTYFQNEAQLEKSRLLSDRFSAERPKGSFSTLEIQRTEQGDSAMYLCASSRSGGDVRRQYFGPGTRLTVT.

The rearrangement links TRBV5-1 to TRBJ1-1; D unclear. CDR1 and CDR2 from the germline V gene are SGHRS and YFSETQ. V was clipped by 0 bases and J by 7 bases, with 10 bases between them. There are 13 residues in the CDR3. The CDR3 loop reads CASSLEGGDEAFF. CDR3 sequence (DNA): TGCGCCAGCAGCTTGGAGGGCGGGGATGAAGCTTTCTTT.

The chain combines TRBV19 with TRBJ1-2; TRBD1 matches at 8 bases. The CDR3 is made up of 12 amino acids. The V and J ends lost 3 bases and 12 bases, in that order; junction bases with no gene match: 6. Germline-derived CDR1 and CDR2 are LNHDA and SQIVND (reference sequence). Written as DNA, the CDR3 is TGTGCCAGTAGTATCCAGGGGGCGAGTGACACCTTC. Translating gives CASSIQGASDTF.

In this sample, this clone turned up once. The chain has TRBV5-1 and TRBJ2-3; the match to TRBD2 covers 8 bases. CDR1 is SGHRS and CDR2 is YFSETQ in the germline V gene. The CDR3 extends over 15 amino acids. V shed 4 bases and J 10 bases; nucleotides not matched to a gene: 14. The CDR3, as DNA: TGCGCCAGCAGCAGCAGCGGGGGCCCCTTAGGTGCGCAGTATTTT. Its protein product is CASSSSGGPLGAQYF.

The V gene is TRBV7-8, the J gene TRBJ1-1; TRBD1 matches at 9 bases. In germline, CDR1 is SGHVS, CDR2 FQNEAQ. The CDR3 length is 13 residues. With 3 bases clipped from V and 11 bases from J, the junction kept 7 bases outside the gene matches. The CDR3 region is CASSFPGQGQAFF. CDR3 sequence (DNA): TGTGCCAGCAGCTTCCCGGGACAGGGACAGGCTTTCTTT.

The J gene is TRBJ2-1, the V gene TRBV18; D perhaps matches TRBD1 (6 bases). This CDR3 has 14 amino acids. The germline gives CDR1 KGHSH, CDR2 LQKENI. V was trimmed by 5 bases and J by 3 bases, leaving 11 bases between them. The CDR3 is CASSVGRGYNEQFF. CDR3 sequence (DNA): TGTGCCAGCTCAGTAGGCAGGGGCTACAATGAGCAGTTCTTC.

The chain employs TRBV11-2 and TRBJ1-4; D possibly corresponds to TRBD1 (6 bases). The CDR3 is 13 amino acids. The V gene lost 5 bases and the J gene lost 8 bases, with 12 bases spanning the gap. Germline values: CDR1 SGHAT, CDR2 FQNNGV. The CDR3 region is CASSRPQGEKLFF. The CDR3 coding sequence is TGTGCCAGCAGCAGACCCCAGGGGGAAAAACTGTTTTTT.

This sequence joins TRBV5-1 and TRBJ2-3, with 15 bases fitting TRBD2. The CDR3 covers 18 residues. The V segment lost 0 bases and the J segment 2 bases; nucleotides outside the gene matches: 4. CDR1 and CDR2 (germline): SGHRS, YFSETQ. CDR3 protein: CASSLDGLAGGYTDTQYF. CDR3 sequence (DNA): TGCGCCAGCAGCTTGGATGGACTAGCGGGGGGGTACACAGATACGCAGTATTTT.

The chain recombines TRBV29-1 with TRBJ2-1, with D tentatively TRBD1 (5 bases). In germline, CDR1 is SQVTM, CDR2 ANQGSEA. The V gene lost 0 bases and the J gene lost 5 bases, with 14 bases spanning the gap. This CDR3 region has 15 residues. The CDR3 DNA reads TGCAGCGTTGAAGATATGGGGCGAGTAAACAATGAGCAGTTCTTC. It codes for CSVEDMGRVNNEQFF.

The chain has TRBV15 and TRBJ2-5, with 11 positions matching TRBD2. Germline CDR1 reads LNHNV; CDR2 reads YYDKDF (reference sequence). The V segment lost 5 bases and the J segment 3 bases; nucleotides outside the gene matches: 11. CDR3 length equals 17 residues. CDR3 in DNA: TGTGCCACCAGCCGTGTGATTTTAGCGGGGGGGGAAGAGACCCAGTACTTC. Encoded protein: CATSRVILAGGEETQYF.

The chain is built from TRBV6-1 and TRBJ1-5; no clear D. The germline V and J ends were trimmed by 6 bases and 3 bases, with 9 bases remaining between them. CDR1 and CDR2 (germline): MNHNS, SASEGT. The CDR3 consists of 13 residues. The CDR3 is CASSGRDNQPQHF. The CDR3 region has the DNA TGTGCCAGCAGCGGAAGAGACAATCAGCCCCAGCATTTT.

The rearrangement joins TRBV5-6 to TRBJ1-6, with 9 bases matching TRBD1. Germline V CDR1 and CDR2: SGHDT, YYEEEE. This CDR3 contains 16 residues. Germline trimming cut 2 bases from V and 6 bases from J; bases unmatched to any gene: 6. CDR3 nucleotide sequence: TGTGCCAGCAGCTTCGGGACAGGGAAAAGTAATTCACCCCTCCACTTT. It specifies CASSFGTGKSNSPLHF.

The rearrangement uses TRBV7-3 and TRBJ2-3, with D tentatively TRBD2 (6 bases). Trimming pared 3 bases from V and 6 bases from J, leaving 13 bases between. CDR1 SGHTA and CDR2 FQGTGA come from the germline V gene. There are 14 residues in the CDR3. In DNA form, the CDR3 reads TGTGCCAGCAGCTTCCGGGACTCAGGGGATACGCAGTATTTT. Amino acids: CASSFRDSGDTQYF.

The rearrangement links TRBV18 to TRBJ1-2, with unresolved D. CDR1 is KGHSH and CDR2 is LQKENI in the germline V gene. This CDR3 region has 12 residues. The V and J ends lost 5 bases and 8 bases respectively, with 12 bases between them. The CDR3 DNA is TGTGCCAGCTCATTATACCAGGAGGGCTACACCTTC. Residues: CASSLYQEGYTF.

The chain has TRBV6-1 and TRBJ1-4; no firm D call. The V gene's germline CDR1 is MNHNS and CDR2 SASEGT. V lost 4 bases, J lost 3 bases, and 6 bases lay in between. This CDR3 has 13 amino acids. As DNA, the CDR3 is TGTGCCAGCAGTGCAATGGCTAATGAAAAACTGTTTTTT. Its protein is CASSAMANEKLFF.